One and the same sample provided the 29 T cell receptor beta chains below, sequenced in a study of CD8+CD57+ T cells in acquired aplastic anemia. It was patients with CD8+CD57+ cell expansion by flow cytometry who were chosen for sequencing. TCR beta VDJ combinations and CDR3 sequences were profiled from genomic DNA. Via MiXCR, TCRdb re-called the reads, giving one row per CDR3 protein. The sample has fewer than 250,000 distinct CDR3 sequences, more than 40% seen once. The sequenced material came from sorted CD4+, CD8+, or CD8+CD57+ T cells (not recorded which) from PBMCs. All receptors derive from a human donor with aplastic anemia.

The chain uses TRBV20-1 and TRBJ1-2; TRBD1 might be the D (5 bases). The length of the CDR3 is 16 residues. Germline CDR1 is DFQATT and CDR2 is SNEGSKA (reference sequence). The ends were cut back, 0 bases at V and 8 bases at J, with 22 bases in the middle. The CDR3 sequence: CSARDPSTSGRGGYTF. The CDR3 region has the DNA TGCAGTGCTAGAGACCCCTCGACTAGCGGGAGGGGAGGCTACACCTTC.

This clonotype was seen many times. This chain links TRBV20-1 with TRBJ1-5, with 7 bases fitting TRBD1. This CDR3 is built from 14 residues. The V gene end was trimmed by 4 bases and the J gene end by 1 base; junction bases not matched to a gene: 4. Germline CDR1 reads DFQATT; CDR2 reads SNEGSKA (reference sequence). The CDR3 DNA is TGCAGTGCTACCTTACAGGGGAGCAATCAGCCCCAGCATTTT. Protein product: CSATLQGSNQPQHF.

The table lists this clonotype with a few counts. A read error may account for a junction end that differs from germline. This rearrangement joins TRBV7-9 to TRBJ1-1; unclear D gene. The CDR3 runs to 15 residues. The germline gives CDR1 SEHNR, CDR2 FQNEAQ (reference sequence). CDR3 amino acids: CASSLAGRMNTEAFF. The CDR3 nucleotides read TGTGCCAGCAGCTTAGCCGGACGTATGAACACTGAAGCCTTCTTT.

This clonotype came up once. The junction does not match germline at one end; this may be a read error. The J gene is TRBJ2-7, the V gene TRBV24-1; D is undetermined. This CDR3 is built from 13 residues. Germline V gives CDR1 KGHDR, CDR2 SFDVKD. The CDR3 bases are TGTGCCAGCAGTGCTCAGGTCGCCTACGAGCAGTACTTC. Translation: CASSAQVAYEQYF.

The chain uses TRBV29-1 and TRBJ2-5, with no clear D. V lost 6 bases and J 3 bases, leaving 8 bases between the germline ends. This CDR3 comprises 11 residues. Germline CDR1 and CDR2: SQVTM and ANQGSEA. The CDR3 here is CSVRVEETQYF. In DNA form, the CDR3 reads TGCAGCGTCCGGGTGGAAGAGACCCAGTACTTC.

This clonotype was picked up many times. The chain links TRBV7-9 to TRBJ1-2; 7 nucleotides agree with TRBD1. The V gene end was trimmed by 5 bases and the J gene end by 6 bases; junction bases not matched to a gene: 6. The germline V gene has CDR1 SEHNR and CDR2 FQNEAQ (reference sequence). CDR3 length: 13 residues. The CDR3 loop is CASSATGLDGYTF. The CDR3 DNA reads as TGTGCCAGCAGCGCGACAGGGTTAGATGGCTACACCTTC.

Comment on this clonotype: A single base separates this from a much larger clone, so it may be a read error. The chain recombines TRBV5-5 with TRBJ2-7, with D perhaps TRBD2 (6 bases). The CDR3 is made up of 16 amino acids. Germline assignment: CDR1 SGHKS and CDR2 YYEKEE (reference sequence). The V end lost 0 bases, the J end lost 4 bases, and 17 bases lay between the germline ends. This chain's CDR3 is CASSLAYRRGSYEQYF. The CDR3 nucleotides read TGTGCCAGCAGCTTGGCCTACCGACGGGGGTCATACGAGCAGTACTTC.

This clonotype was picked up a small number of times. CDR3 DNA: TGTGCCAGCAGTTTATTGTCCCCCCTCGGCGGGAGACTAGACGAGCAGTACTTC. Residues: CASSLLSPLGGRLDEQYF. The rearrangement joins TRBV28 to TRBJ2-7, with TRBD2 matching over 7 bases. V gave up 1 base and J gave up 5 bases; unmatched junction bases: 17. The CDR3 contains 18 residues. Germline-derived CDR1 and CDR2 are MDHEN and SYDVKM.

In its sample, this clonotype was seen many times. CDR3 DNA: TGTGCCAGTAGTATCCTAGCGGGGGGGCCCACAACTAGCACAGATACGCAGTATTTT. As protein: CASSILAGGPTTSTDTQYF. The chain recombines TRBV19 with TRBJ2-3; 12 nucleotides align to TRBD2. Germline CDR1 reads LNHDA; CDR2 reads SQIVND (reference sequence). V shed 3 bases, J shed 0 bases, and the junction held 10 bases outside the gene matches. CDR3 length: 19 amino acids.

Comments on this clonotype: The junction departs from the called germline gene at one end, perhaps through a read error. The CDR3 DNA follows: TGTGCCAGCAGCGCCGGGGGACAGGGTTTT. This gives the protein CASSAGGQGF. This chain connects TRBV7-9 to TRBJ2-2, with 9 nucleotides matching TRBD1. The CDR3 consists of 10 residues. The germline CDR1 and CDR2 sequences are SEHNR and FQNEAQ (reference sequence). Variable domain in full (rest from reference TRBV7-9 and TRBJ2-2): DTGVSQNPRHKITKRGQNVTFRCDPISEHNRLYWYRQTLGQGPEFLTYFQNEAQLEKSRLLSDRFSAERPKGSFSTLEIQRTEQGDSAMYLCASSAGGQGFGEGSRLTVL.

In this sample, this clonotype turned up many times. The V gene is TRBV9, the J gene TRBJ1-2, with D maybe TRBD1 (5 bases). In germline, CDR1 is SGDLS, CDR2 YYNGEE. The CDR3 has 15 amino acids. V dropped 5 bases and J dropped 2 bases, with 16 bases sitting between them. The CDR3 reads CASRHRDGKNYGYTF. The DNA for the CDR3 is TGTGCCAGCAGGCACCGGGACGGTAAAAACTATGGCTACACCTTC.

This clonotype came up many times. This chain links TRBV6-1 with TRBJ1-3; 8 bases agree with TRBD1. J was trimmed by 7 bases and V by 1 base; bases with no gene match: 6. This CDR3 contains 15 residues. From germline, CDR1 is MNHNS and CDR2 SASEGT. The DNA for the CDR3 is TGTGCCAGCAGTGAAGGGACAGGGTGGAAGAACACCATATATTTT. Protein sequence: CASSEGTGWKNTIYF.

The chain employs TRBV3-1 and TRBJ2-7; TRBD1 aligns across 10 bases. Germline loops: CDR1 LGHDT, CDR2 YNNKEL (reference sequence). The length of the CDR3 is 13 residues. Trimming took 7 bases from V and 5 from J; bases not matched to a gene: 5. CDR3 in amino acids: CASTSGTGDEQYF. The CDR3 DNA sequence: TGTGCCAGCACCTCCGGGACAGGGGACGAGCAGTACTTC.

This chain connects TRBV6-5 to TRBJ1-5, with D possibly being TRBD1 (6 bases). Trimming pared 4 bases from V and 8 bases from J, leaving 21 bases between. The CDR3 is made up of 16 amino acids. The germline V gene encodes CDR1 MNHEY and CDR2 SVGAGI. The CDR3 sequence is CASSSLPAGAGEPQHF. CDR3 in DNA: TGTGCCAGCAGTTCCCTCCCAGCGGGGGCCGGAGAGCCCCAGCATTTT.

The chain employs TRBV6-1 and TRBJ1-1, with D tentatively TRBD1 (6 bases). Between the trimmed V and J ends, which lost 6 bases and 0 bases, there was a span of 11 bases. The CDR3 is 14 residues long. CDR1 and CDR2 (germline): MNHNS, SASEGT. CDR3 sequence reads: CASRPRDMNTEAFF. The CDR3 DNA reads TGTGCCAGCAGACCCCGGGACATGAACACTGAAGCTTTCTTT.

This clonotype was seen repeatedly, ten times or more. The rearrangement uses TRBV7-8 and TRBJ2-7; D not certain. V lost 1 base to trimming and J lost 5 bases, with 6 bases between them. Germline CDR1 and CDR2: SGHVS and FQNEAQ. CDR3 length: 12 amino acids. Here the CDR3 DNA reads TGTGCCAGCAGCTTAGACGCAGACGAGCAGTACTTC. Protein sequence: CASSLDADEQYF. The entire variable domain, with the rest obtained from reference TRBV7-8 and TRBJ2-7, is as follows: GAGVSQSPRYKVAKRGQDVALRCDPISGHVSLFWYQQALGQGPEFLTYFQNEAQLDKSGLPSDRFFAERPEGSVSTLKIQRTQQEDSAVYLCASSLDADEQYFGPGTRLTVT.

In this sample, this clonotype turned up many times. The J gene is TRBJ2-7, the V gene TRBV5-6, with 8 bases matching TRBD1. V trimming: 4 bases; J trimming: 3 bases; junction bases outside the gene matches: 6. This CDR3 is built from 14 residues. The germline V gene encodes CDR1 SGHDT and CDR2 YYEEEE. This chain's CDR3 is CASSMGQELYEQYF. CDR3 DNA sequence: TGTGCCAGCAGCATGGGACAGGAGCTCTACGAGCAGTACTTC.

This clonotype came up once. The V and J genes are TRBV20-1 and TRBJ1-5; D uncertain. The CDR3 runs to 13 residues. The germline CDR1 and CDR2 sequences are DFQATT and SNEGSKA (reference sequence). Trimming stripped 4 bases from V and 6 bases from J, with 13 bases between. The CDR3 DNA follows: TGCAGTGCTAAAGAGGTAAGGTTTCAGCCCCAGCATTTT. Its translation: CSAKEVRFQPQHF.

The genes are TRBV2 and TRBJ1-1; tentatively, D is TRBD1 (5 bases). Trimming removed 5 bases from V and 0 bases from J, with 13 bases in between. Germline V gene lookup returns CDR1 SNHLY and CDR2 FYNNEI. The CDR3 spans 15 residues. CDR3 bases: TGTGCCAGCAGTCGATTAGGACAACTGAACACTGAAGCTTTCTTT. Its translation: CASSRLGQLNTEAFF. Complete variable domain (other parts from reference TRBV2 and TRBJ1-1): EPEVTQTPSHQVTQMGQEVILRCVPISNHLYFYWYRQILGQKVEFLVSFYNNEISEKSEIFDDQFSVERPDGSNFTLKIRSTKLEDSAMYFCASSRLGQLNTEAFFGQGTRLTVV.

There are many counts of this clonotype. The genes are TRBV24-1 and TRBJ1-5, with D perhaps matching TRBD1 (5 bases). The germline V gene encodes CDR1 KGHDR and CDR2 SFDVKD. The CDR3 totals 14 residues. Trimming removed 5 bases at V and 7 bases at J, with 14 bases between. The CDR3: CATSVREMNQPQHF. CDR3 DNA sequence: TGTGCCACCAGTGTCAGGGAAATGAACCAGCCCCAGCATTTT.

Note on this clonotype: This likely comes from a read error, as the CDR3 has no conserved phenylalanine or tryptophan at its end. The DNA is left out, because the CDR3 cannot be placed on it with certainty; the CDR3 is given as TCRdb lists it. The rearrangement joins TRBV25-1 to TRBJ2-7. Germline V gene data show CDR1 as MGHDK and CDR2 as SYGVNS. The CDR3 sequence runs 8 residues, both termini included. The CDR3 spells CASSQDSE.

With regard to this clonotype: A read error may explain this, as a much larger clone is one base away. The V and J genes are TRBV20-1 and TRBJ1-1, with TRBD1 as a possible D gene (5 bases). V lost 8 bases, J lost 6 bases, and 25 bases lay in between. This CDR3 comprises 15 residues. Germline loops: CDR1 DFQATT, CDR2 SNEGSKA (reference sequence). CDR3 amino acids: CSTTGGGAGVAEAFF. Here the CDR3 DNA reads TGCAGTACCACGGGGGGGGGAGCAGGAGTCGCTGAAGCTTTCTTT.

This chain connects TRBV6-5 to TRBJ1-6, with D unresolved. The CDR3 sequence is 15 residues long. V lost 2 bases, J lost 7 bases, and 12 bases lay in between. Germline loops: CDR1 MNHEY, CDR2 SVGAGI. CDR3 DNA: TGTGCCAGCAGTTACACACCTGAGGGAAATTCACCCCTCCACTTT. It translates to CASSYTPEGNSPLHF.

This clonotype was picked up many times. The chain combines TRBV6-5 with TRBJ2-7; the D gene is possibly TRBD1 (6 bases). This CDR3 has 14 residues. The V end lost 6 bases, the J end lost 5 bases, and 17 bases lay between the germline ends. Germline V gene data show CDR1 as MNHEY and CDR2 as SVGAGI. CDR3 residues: CASRELTGIDEQYF. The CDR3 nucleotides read TGTGCCAGCAGGGAACTAACAGGGATTGACGAGCAGTACTTC.

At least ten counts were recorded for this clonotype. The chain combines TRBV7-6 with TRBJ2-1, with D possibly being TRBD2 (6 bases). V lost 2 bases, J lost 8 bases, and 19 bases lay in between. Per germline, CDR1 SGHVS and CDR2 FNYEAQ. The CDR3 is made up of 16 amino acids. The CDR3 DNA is TGTGCCAGCAGCTTAAATACGCGGGGTTGGGTTGATGAGCAGTTCTTC. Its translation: CASSLNTRGWVDEQFF.

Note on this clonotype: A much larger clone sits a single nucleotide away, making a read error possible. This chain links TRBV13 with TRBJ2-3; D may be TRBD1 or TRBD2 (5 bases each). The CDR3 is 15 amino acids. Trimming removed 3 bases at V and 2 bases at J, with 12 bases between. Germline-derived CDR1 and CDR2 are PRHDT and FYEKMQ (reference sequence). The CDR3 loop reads CASSFGGEATDTQYF. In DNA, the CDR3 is TGTGCCAGCAGCTTTGGGGGAGAGGCCACAGATACGCAGTATTTT.

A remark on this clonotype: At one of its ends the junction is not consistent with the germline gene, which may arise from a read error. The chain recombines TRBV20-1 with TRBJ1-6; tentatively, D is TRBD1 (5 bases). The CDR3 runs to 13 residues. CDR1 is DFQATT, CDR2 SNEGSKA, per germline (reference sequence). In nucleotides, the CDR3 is TGCAGTGCTAGAGACGCTAAAGAAAGGGGTTTTCGCTTT. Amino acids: CSARDAKERGFRF.

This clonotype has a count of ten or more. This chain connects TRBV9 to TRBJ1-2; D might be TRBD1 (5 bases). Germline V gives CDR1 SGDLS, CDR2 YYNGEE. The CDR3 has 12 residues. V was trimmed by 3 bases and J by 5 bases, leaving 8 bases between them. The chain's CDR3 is CASSDRQYGYTF. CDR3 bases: TGTGCCAGCAGCGATCGACAGTATGGCTACACCTTC.

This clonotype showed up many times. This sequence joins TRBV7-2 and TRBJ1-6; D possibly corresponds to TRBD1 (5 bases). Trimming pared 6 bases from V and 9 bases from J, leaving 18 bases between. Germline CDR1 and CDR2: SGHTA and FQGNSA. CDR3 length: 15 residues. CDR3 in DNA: TGTGCCAGCAGGTTAACGGGGGAACGGAGTTCACCCCTCCACTTT. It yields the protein CASRLTGERSSPLHF. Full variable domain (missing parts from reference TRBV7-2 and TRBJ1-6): GAGVSQSPSNKVTEKGKDVELRCDPISGHTALYWYRQSLGQGLEFLIYFQGNSAPDKSGLPSDRFSAERTGGSVSTLTIQRTQQEDSAVYLCASRLTGERSSPLHFGNGTRLTVT.